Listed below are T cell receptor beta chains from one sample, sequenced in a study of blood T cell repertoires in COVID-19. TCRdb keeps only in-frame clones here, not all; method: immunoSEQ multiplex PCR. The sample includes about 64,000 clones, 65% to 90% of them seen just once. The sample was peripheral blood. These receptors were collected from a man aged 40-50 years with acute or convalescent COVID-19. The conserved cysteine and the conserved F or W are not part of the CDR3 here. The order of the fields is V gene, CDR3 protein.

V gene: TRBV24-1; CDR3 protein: ATSDRVGYGYT
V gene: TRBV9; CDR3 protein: ASSVTGASYEQY
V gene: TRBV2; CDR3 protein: ASGASMNTEAF
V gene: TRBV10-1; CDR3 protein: ASSRDRGRGTEAF
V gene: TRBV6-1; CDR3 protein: ASSEAPGNTEAF
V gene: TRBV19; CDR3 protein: ASSIDGSGARGYT
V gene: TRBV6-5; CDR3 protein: ASTPGLRNYGYT
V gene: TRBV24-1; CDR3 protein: ATSDQQTGRRKQF
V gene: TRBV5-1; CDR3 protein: ASSLRDLPYEQY
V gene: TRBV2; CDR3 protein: ASTRGGNQPQH
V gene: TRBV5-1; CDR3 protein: ASSSGQRDSGNTIY
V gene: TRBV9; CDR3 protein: ASSVGDSYSPLH
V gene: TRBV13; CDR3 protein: ASSRTGPTEAF
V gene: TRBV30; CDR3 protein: AWNQGAYEQY
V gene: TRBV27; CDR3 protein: ATTRRGGTDTQY
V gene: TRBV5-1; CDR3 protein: ASSPRRASGGTGELF
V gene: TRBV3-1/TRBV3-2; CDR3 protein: ASSQGFGGVTDTQY
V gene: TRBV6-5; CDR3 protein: ASSRRDPSGYT
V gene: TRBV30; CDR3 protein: AWSVSTDSSYEQY
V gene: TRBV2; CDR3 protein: ASSDPASGGWGQETQY
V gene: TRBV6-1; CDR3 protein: ASSEVGGAQH